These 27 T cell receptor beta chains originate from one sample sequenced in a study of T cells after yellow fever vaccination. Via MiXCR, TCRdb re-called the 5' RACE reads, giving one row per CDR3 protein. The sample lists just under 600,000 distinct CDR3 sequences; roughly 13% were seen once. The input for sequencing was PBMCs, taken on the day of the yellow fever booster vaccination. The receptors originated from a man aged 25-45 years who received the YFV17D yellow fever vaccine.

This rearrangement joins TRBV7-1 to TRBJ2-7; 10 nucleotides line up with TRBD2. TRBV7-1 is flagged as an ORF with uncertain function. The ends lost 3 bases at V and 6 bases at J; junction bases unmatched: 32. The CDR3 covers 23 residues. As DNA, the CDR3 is TGTGCCAGCAGCTCCCATCCGAAATCCTCCGGGGATCTCCCGACTAGCGGGTATGGCGAGCAGTACTTC. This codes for CASSSHPKSSGDLPTSGYGEQYF.

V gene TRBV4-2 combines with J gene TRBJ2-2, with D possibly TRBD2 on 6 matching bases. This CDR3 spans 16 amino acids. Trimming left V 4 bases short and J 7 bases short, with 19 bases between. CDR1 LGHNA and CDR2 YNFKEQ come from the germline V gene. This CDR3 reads CASSLLGRLLSGELFF. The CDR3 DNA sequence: TGTGCCAGCAGCCTCCTAGGGAGGTTGTTGAGCGGGGAGCTGTTTTTT.

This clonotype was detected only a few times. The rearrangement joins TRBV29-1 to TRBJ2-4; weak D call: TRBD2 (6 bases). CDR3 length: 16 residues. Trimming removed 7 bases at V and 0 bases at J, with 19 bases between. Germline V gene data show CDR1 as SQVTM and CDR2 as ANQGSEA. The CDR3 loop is CSATTAAGIAKNIQYF. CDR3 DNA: TGCAGCGCCACCACTGCAGCGGGTATAGCCAAAAACATTCAGTACTTC.

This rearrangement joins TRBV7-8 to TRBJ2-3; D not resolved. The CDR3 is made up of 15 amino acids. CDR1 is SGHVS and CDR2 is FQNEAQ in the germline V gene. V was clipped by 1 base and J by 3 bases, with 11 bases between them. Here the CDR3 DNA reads TGTGCCAGCAGCTTAGGTCCCCATGGGACAGATACGCAGTATTTT. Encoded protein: CASSLGPHGTDTQYF. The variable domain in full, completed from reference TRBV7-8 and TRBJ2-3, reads GAGVSQSPRYKVAKRGQDVALRCDPISGHVSLFWYQQALGQGPEFLTYFQNEAQLDKSGLPSDRFFAERPEGSVSTLKIQRTQQEDSAVYLCASSLGPHGTDTQYFGPGTRLTVL.

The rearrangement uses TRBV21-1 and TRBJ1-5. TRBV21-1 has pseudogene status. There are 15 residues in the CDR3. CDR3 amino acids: CASIGIGYGNQPQHF. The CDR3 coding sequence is TGTGCCAGCATTGGAATTGGGTATGGCAATCAGCCCCAGCATTTT.

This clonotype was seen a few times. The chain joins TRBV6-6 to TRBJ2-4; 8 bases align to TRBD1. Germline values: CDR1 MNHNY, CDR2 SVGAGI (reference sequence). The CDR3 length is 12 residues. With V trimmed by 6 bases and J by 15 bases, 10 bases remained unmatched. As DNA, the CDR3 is TGTGCCAGCAGCCCCCTCCCGACAGGGGTGTACTTC. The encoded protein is CASSPLPTGVYF.

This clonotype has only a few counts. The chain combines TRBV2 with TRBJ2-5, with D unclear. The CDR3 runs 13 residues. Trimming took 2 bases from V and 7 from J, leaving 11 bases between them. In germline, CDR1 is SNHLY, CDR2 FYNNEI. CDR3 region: CASSETPVGTQYF. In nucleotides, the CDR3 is TGTGCCAGCAGTGAAACTCCTGTTGGGACCCAGTACTTC.

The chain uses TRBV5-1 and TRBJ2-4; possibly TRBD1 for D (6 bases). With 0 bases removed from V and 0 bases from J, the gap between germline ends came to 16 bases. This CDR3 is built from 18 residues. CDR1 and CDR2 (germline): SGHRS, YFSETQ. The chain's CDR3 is CASSLGPGEGIAKNIQYF. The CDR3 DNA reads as TGCGCCAGCAGCTTGGGGCCAGGGGAAGGTATAGCCAAAAACATTCAGTACTTC.

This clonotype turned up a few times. The CDR3 sequence is CASSITGQGSNEQFF. DNA of the CDR3: TGTGCCAGCAGTATTACGGGACAGGGGAGCAATGAGCAGTTCTTC. The genes are TRBV6-2 or TRBV6-3 and TRBJ2-1; 10 positions agree with TRBD1. This CDR3 contains 15 residues. Germline-derived CDR1 and CDR2 are MNHEY and SVGEGT. V gave up 5 bases and J gave up 6 bases; unmatched junction bases: 7.

CDR3 amino acids: CATSRYGQGLQETQYF. CDR3 sequence (DNA): TGTGCCACCAGCAGATACGGACAGGGGCTGCAAGAGACCCAGTACTTC. This rearrangement joins TRBV15 to TRBJ2-5, with TRBD1 matching 9 bases. CDR1 is LNHNV and CDR2 is YYDKDF in the germline V gene (reference sequence). V lost 2 bases to trimming and J lost 2 bases; unmatched junction nucleotides: 6. The CDR3 is 16 amino acids.

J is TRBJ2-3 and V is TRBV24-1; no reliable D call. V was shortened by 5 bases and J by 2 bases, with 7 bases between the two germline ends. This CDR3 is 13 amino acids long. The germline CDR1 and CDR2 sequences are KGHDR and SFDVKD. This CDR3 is CATSAVNTDTQYF. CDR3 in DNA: TGTGCCACCAGTGCGGTTAACACAGATACGCAGTATTTT.

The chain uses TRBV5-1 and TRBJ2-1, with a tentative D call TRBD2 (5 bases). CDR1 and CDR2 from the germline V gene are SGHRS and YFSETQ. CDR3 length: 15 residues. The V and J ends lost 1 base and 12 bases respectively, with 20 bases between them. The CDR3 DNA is TGCGCCAGCAGCTTGAGCAGACGGGTGGAGGAGGTGCAGTTCTTC. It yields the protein CASSLSRRVEEVQFF.

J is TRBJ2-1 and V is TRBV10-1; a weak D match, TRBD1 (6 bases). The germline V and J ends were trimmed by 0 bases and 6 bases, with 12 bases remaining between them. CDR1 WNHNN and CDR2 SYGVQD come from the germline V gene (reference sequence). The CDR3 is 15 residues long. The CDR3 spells CASSESWTALNEQFF. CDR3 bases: TGCGCCAGCAGTGAGTCGTGGACAGCCCTCAATGAGCAGTTCTTC.

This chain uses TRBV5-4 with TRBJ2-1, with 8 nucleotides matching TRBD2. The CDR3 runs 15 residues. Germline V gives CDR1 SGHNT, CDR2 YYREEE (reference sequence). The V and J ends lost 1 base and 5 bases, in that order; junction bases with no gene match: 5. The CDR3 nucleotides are TGTGCCAGCAGCTTGTTGGGACTAGGGGACAATGAGCAGTTCTTC. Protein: CASSLLGLGDNEQFF.

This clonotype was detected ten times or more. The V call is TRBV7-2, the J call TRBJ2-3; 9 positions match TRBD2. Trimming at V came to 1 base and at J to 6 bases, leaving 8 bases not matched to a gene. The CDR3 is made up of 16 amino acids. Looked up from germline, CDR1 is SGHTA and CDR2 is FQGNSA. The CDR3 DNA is TGTGCCAGCAGCTTAGGCGCGGGAGGGTCCATGGATACGCAGTATTTT. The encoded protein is CASSLGAGGSMDTQYF.

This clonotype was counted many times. This chain's CDR3 is CASSARMGETQYF. CDR3 nucleotide sequence: TGTGCCAGCAGCGCCAGGATGGGGGAGACCCAGTACTTC. This chain connects TRBV7-2 to TRBJ2-5, with D hard to call. CDR3 size: 13 residues. Germline V gene data show CDR1 as SGHTA and CDR2 as FQGNSA. Trimming stripped 5 bases from V and 5 bases from J, with 12 bases between.

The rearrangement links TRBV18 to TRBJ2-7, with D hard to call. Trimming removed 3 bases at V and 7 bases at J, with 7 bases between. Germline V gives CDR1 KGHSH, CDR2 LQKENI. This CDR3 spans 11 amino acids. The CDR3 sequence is CASSPDREQYF. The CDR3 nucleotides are TGTGCCAGCTCACCCGATAGGGAGCAGTACTTC.

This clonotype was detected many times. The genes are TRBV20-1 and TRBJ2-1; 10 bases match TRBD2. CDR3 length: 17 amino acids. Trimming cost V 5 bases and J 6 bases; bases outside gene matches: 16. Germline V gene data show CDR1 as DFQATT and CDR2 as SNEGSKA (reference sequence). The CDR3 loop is CSAPRLAGHTTANEQFF. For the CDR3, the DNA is TGCAGTGCTCCTAGACTAGCGGGTCACACGACGGCCAATGAGCAGTTCTTC.

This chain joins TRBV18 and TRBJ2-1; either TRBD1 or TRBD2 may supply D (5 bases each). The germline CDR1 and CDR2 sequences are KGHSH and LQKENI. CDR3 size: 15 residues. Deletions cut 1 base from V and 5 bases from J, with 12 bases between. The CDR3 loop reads CASSPRLRGDNEQFF. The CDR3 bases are TGTGCCAGCTCACCACGGTTAAGAGGGGACAATGAGCAGTTCTTC.

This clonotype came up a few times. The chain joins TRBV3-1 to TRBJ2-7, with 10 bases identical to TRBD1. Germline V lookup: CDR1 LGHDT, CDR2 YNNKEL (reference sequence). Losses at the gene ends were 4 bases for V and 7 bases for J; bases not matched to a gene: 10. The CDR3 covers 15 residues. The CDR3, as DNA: TGTGCCAGCAGCCGGGCCGGGACAGGGGCACGGGAGCAGTACTTC. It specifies CASSRAGTGAREQYF.

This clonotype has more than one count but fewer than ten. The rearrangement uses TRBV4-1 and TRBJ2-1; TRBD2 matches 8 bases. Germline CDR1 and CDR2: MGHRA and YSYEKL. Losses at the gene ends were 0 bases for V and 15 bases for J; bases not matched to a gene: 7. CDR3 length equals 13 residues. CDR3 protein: CASSQERAGGPFF. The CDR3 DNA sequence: TGCGCCAGCAGCCAAGAACGGGCGGGGGGTCCGTTCTTC.

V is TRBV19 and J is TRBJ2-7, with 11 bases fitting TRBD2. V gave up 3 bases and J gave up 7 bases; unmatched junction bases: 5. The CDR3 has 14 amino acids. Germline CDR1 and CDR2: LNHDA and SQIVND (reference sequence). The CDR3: CASSMAGTSGEQYF. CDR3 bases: TGTGCCAGTAGTATGGCGGGGACTAGCGGAGAGCAGTACTTC.

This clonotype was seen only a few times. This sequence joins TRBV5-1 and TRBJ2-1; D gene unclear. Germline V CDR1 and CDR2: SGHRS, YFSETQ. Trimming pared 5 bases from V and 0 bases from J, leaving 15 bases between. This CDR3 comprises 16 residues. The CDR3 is CASRPRVGSSYNEQFF. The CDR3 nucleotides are TGCGCCAGCAGACCCCGGGTCGGTAGCTCCTACAATGAGCAGTTCTTC.

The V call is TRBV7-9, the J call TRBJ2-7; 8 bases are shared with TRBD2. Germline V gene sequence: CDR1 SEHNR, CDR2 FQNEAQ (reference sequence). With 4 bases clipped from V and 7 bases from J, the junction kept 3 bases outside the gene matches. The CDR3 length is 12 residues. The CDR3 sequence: CASSYPSGEQYF. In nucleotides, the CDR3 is TGTGCCAGCAGCTACCCTAGCGGGGAGCAGTACTTC.

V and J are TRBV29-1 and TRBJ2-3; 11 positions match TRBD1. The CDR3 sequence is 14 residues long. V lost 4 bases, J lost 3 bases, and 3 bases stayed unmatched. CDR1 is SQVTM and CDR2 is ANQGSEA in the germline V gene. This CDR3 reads CSVVDRGLTDTQYF. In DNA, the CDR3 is TGCAGCGTTGTGGACAGGGGGCTGACAGATACGCAGTATTTT.

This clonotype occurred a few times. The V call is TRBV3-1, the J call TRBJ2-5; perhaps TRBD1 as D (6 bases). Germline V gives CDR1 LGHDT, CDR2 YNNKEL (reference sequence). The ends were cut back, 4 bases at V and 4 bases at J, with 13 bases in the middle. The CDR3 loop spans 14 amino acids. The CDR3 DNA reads TGTGCCAGCAGCCCCACTTGGGGGCTAGAGACCCAGTACTTC. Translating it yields CASSPTWGLETQYF.

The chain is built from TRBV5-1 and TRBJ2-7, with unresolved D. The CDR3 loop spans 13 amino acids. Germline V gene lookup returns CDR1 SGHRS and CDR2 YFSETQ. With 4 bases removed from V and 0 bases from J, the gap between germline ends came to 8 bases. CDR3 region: CASSADSSYEQYF. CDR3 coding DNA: TGCGCCAGCAGCGCCGATAGCTCCTACGAGCAGTACTTC.